Shown below are 3 T cell receptor beta chains from a single sample sequenced in a study of blood T cells in healthy people across ages. The authors ran a second PCR of roughly 6 to 12 cycles using a sample-barcoded 5' primer and a J-beta primer mix. TCRdb recomputed calls from the 5' RACE reads with MiXCR, one row per CDR3 protein. This table holds a few hundred thousand distinct CDR3 sequences, about a quarter found once. This same sample was also taken into another study, of T cells of mothers and their children.

Material for sequencing was blood. Receptors originate from a boy aged 2 to 10 in good health.

This clonotype was counted only a few times. The chain couples TRBV7-8 to TRBJ1-2; maybe TRBD1 (6 bases). The germline V gene encodes CDR1 SGHVS and CDR2 FQNEAQ. V lost 3 bases to trimming and J lost 4 bases, with 15 bases between them. This CDR3 spans 15 amino acids. In nucleotides, the CDR3 is TGTGCCAGCAGCTTTACGGGGGCGATGAGCTATGGCTACACCTTC. Protein product: CASSFTGAMSYGYTF.

V gene TRBV20-1 combines with J gene TRBJ2-7, with 9 bases lining up with TRBD2. Trimming removed 1 base from V and 3 bases from J; junction bases left unmatched: 13. CDR1 DFQATT and CDR2 SNEGSKA come from the germline V gene (reference sequence). This CDR3 has 17 residues. CDR3 DNA: TGCAGTGCTAGAGTTCGGGGTGGGGCTAGCGGGATCTACGAGCAGTACTTC. It translates to CSARVRGGASGIYEQYF.

This clonotype was seen many times. The chain carries TRBV29-1 and TRBJ1-1, with a weak D call TRBD1 (6 bases). The CDR3 runs to 11 residues. The germline CDR1 and CDR2 sequences are SQVTM and ANQGSEA. V lost 6 bases and J 7 bases, leaving 12 bases between the germline ends. CDR3 amino acids: CSVGDTVEAFF. CDR3 DNA sequence: TGCAGCGTGGGGGACACGGTTGAAGCTTTCTTT.